This entry is about one T cell receptor beta chain. The data originate from a study of blood T cell repertoires in COVID-19. Across the whole study: In each case, the material was cDNA or gDNA derived from T cells, B-cell-depleted T cells, or PBMCs.

V was trimmed by 5 bases and J by 0 bases, leaving 7 bases between them. The CDR3 totals 13 residues. The assay was immunoSEQ multiplex PCR, and TCRdb's table has in-frame clones only and misses some. This table holds about 350,000 clones, roughly 87% found once. The chain links TRBV12-3 or TRBV12-4 to TRBJ1-1; no reliable D call. Sequencing used peripheral blood. This TCR came from a woman in her fifties or sixties with COVID-19, enrolled during active disease. The CDR3: CASSPSVNTEAFF. The CDR3, as DNA: TGTGCCAGCAGTCCCTCCGTGAACACTGAAGCTTTCTTT.